These 29 T cell receptor beta chains were all obtained from the same sample, sequenced in a study of CD8 T cells in ankylosing spondylitis. Overall study findings and caveats: Characteristic, it appeared, of ankylosing spondylitis blood was a TCR beta motif of eight highly homologous variants.

TCRdb re-derived calls from the 5' RACE reads in MiXCR, one entry per CDR3 protein. Among around 540,000 distinct CDR3 sequences listed, about 13% were seen once. These receptors have no known antigen. Sequencing was performed on blood, either unsorted or a sorted T cell fraction (not recorded which). The receptors stem from a male donor with ankylosing spondylitis.

The rearrangement joins TRBV7-9 to TRBJ2-5, with D maybe TRBD1 (5 bases). The V and J ends lost 1 base and 0 bases respectively, with 9 bases between them. Germline V gives CDR1 SEHNR, CDR2 FQNEAQ (reference sequence). The CDR3 is 15 amino acids. The CDR3 reads CASSLGAGNQETQYF. The CDR3 DNA sequence: TGTGCCAGCAGCTTAGGGGCAGGGAACCAAGAGACCCAGTACTTC. The full variable domain, completed using reference TRBV7-9 and TRBJ2-5, is DTGVSQNPRHKITKRGQNVTFRCDPISEHNRLYWYRQTLGQGPEFLTYFQNEAQLEKSRLLSDRFSAERPKGSFSTLEIQRTEQGDSAMYLCASSLGAGNQETQYFGPGTRLLVL.

The V and J genes are TRBV19 and TRBJ1-1; 7 bases align to TRBD1. Trimming at V came to 6 bases and at J to 0 bases, leaving 7 bases not matched to a gene. There are 15 residues in the CDR3. Germline CDR1 reads LNHDA; CDR2 reads SQIVND (reference sequence). The CDR3 reads CASSPGTAMNTEAFF. CDR3 bases: TGTGCCAGTAGCCCAGGGACAGCCATGAACACTGAAGCTTTCTTT.

This clonotype was counted only a few times. The rearrangement joins TRBV29-1 to TRBJ2-1; D is ambiguous. V was cut by 5 bases and J by 1 base, with 6 bases left in between. The CDR3 is 12 amino acids. Per the germline V gene, CDR1 is SQVTM and CDR2 is ANQGSEA. CDR3 amino acids: CSVPESYNEQFF. The CDR3 DNA reads as TGCAGCGTTCCGGAATCCTACAATGAGCAGTTCTTC.

The chain carries TRBV30 and TRBJ1-2, with TRBD1 identical over 7 bases. This CDR3 contains 15 residues. CDR1 and CDR2 (germline): GTSNPN, SVGIG (reference sequence). V gave up 1 base and J gave up 5 bases; unmatched junction bases: 10. CDR3 coding DNA: TGTGCCTGGAGTGAGAAGCGTAAGGGGGCTTATGGCTACACCTTC. Translated, it gives CAWSEKRKGAYGYTF.

A remark on this clonotype: This may be a read error: a much more frequent sequence differs by one nucleotide. This chain connects TRBV7-8 to TRBJ2-1, with a tentative D call TRBD2 (6 bases). The ends were cut back, 0 bases at V and 6 bases at J, with 18 bases in the middle. This CDR3 contains 17 residues. The V gene's germline CDR1 is SGHVS and CDR2 FQNEAQ. The CDR3 here is CASSLAVYYRRVNEQFF. The CDR3 DNA sequence: TGTGCCAGCAGCTTAGCGGTGTACTATAGGAGGGTCAATGAGCAGTTCTTC.

The chain links TRBV10-3 to TRBJ1-1; 10 bases match TRBD1. This CDR3 contains 15 residues. The junction had 5 bases not matched to a gene; V was cut back by 2 bases and J by 5 bases. CDR1 is ENHRY and CDR2 is SYGVKD in the germline V gene. The CDR3 sequence is CAISEPTGGRTEAFF. CDR3 sequence (DNA): TGTGCCATCAGTGAGCCGACAGGGGGCCGGACTGAAGCTTTCTTT.

The rearrangement uses TRBV25-1 and TRBJ1-4; D possibly corresponds to TRBD1 (5 bases). The CDR3 runs to 15 residues. The germline gives CDR1 MGHDK, CDR2 SYGVNS. V gave up 2 bases and J gave up 6 bases, with 13 bases separating them. The CDR3: CASSEPRTIDEKLFF. CDR3 DNA sequence: TGTGCCAGCAGTGAACCCAGGACAATCGATGAAAAACTGTTTTTT. Full variable domain (rest looked up from reference TRBV25-1 and TRBJ1-4): EADIYQTPRYLVIGTGKKITLECSQTMGHDKMYWYQQDPGMELHLIHYSYGVNSTEKGDLSSESTVSRIRTEHFPLTLESARPSHTSQYLCASSEPRTIDEKLFFGSGTQLSVL.

The V gene is TRBV12-5, the J gene TRBJ1-1; D may be TRBD1 (5 bases). The CDR3 is 13 amino acids. CDR1 LGHNT and CDR2 FRNRAP come from the germline V gene. The V end was cut by 6 bases, the J end by 5 bases, with 13 bases between. The DNA for the CDR3 is TGTGCTAGTGGACCTGGGACGAAGACTGAAGCTTTCTTT. Protein: CASGPGTKTEAFF.

This clonotype was seen a few times. The rearrangement links TRBV5-1 to TRBJ2-3, with a possible D match to TRBD2 (5 bases). The CDR3 covers 13 residues. The ends were cut back, 4 bases at V and 8 bases at J, with 14 bases in the middle. Germline V gives CDR1 SGHRS, CDR2 YFSETQ. CDR3 coding DNA: TGCGCCAGCAGCCCTGAGGGTGGGGTTACGCAGTATTTT. Translated, it gives CASSPEGGVTQYF.

This clonotype came up a few times. This rearrangement joins TRBV27 to TRBJ1-1; the match to TRBD1 covers 7 bases. The CDR3 is made up of 16 amino acids. Trimming removed 6 bases from V and 3 bases from J; junction bases left unmatched: 13. CDR1 MNHEY and CDR2 SMNVEV come from the germline V gene (reference sequence). CDR3 residues: CASSLRGQAGDTEAFF. The CDR3 nucleotides read TGTGCCAGCAGCCTACGCGGACAGGCAGGGGACACTGAAGCTTTCTTT.

This clonotype was seen only a few times. The chain combines TRBV11-2 with TRBJ2-7, with D unresolved. V was trimmed by 1 base and J by 7 bases, leaving 5 bases between them. This CDR3 spans 11 amino acids. Germline loops: CDR1 SGHAT, CDR2 FQNNGV. Here the CDR3 reads CASSLGVEQYV. As DNA, the CDR3 is TGTGCCAGCAGCTTAGGAGTTGAGCAGTACGTC.

The chain carries TRBV29-1 and TRBJ2-3; a possible D gene is TRBD1 (7 bases). V shed 5 bases and J shed 6 bases, with 18 bases lying between them. The germline V gene encodes CDR1 SQVTM and CDR2 ANQGSEA. The CDR3 contains 14 residues. The DNA for the CDR3 is TGCAGCGTTAGGGACCACGCAGGGGGGGATACGCAGTATTTT. Translation: CSVRDHAGGDTQYF.

This chain uses TRBV20-1 with TRBJ2-5; 7 positions agree with TRBD2. This CDR3 has 15 residues. Looked up from germline, CDR1 is DFQATT and CDR2 is SNEGSKA (reference sequence). J was trimmed by 2 bases and V by 5 bases; bases with no gene match: 11. This CDR3 is CSAPQPRRGQETQYF. The CDR3 bases are TGCAGTGCTCCCCAACCCCGGCGGGGGCAAGAGACCCAGTACTTC.

The chain joins TRBV5-1 to TRBJ2-6; a possible D gene is TRBD1 (5 bases). Germline loops: CDR1 SGHRS, CDR2 YFSETQ. The CDR3 is made up of 17 amino acids. V was shortened by 0 bases and J by 0 bases, with 10 bases between the two germline ends. CDR3 bases: TGCGCCAGCAGCTTGGAGGGGCTTATCTCTGGGGCCAACGTCCTGACTTTC. Protein sequence: CASSLEGLISGANVLTF. Based on the CDR3 plus reference TRBV5-1 and TRBJ2-6, the full variable domain is KAGVTQTPRYLIKTRGQQVTLSCSPISGHRSVSWYQQTPGQGLQFLFEYFSETQRNKGNFPGRFSGRQFSNSRSEMNVSTLELGDSALYLCASSLEGLISGANVLTFGAGSRLTVL.

This clonotype was observed a few times. V is TRBV7-2 and J is TRBJ2-1; D tentatively fits TRBD1 or TRBD2 (5 bases each). The V gene lost 4 bases and the J gene lost 12 bases, with 13 bases spanning the gap. CDR1 SGHTA and CDR2 FQGNSA come from the germline V gene. CDR3 length: 12 residues. CDR3: CASSWWERGQFF. CDR3 bases: TGTGCCAGCAGCTGGTGGGAGAGGGGGCAGTTCTTC.

V and J are TRBV7-9 and TRBJ1-2; TRBD1 might be the D (6 bases). Deletions cut 6 bases from V and 2 bases from J, with 13 bases between. Looked up from germline, CDR1 is SEHNR and CDR2 is FQNEAQ (reference sequence). The CDR3 consists of 14 residues. Here the CDR3 DNA reads TGTGCCAGCAGTACGGGACAATGGAACTATGGCTACACCTTC. Its translation is CASSTGQWNYGYTF. The full variable domain, completed using reference TRBV7-9 and TRBJ1-2, is DTGVSQNPRHKITKRGQNVTFRCDPISEHNRLYWYRQTLGQGPEFLTYFQNEAQLEKSRLLSDRFSAERPKGSFSTLEIQRTEQGDSAMYLCASSTGQWNYGYTFGSGTRLTVV.

Only a few counts were recorded for this clonotype. The V gene is TRBV5-5, the J gene TRBJ2-1; TRBD2 aligns across 14 bases. Germline trimming cut 4 bases from V and 10 bases from J; bases unmatched to any gene: 10. CDR3 size: 16 residues. Germline V gene data show CDR1 as SGHKS and CDR2 as YYEKEE (reference sequence). In DNA, the CDR3 is TGTGCCAGCAGCCCGGGACTAGCGGGAGTTTGGGGAGAGCAGTTCTTC. Translation gives CASSPGLAGVWGEQFF. The whole variable domain, filled in from reference TRBV5-5 and TRBJ2-1, reads DAGVTQSPTHLIKTRGQQVTLRCSPISGHKSVSWYQQVLGQGPQFIFQYYEKEERGRGNFPDRFSARQFPNYSSELNVNALLLGDSALYLCASSPGLAGVWGEQFFGPGTRLTVL.

The chain links TRBV2 to TRBJ2-3, with D perhaps matching TRBD1 or TRBD2 (5 bases each). Germline CDR1 is SNHLY and CDR2 is FYNNEI. The CDR3 length is 18 residues. Trimming left V 6 bases short and J 0 bases short, with 22 bases between. DNA for the CDR3: TGTGCCAGCAGCGTAGGGACGGTTATTCTAACTAGCACAGATACGCAGTATTTT. Encoded protein: CASSVGTVILTSTDTQYF. Full variable domain (rest looked up from reference TRBV2 and TRBJ2-3): EPEVTQTPSHQVTQMGQEVILRCVPISNHLYFYWYRQILGQKVEFLVSFYNNEISEKSEIFDDQFSVERPDGSNFTLKIRSTKLEDSAMYFCASSVGTVILTSTDTQYFGPGTRLTVL.

Remarks on this clonotype: An end of the junction differs from the germline gene, which may be a read error. The rearrangement links TRBV25-1 to TRBJ1-1; D unresolved. The CDR3 runs 12 residues. Germline V gene sequence: CDR1 MGHDK, CDR2 SYGVNS. The CDR3: CASSRANTEACF. The DNA for the CDR3 is TGTGCCAGCAGTCGAGCAAACACTGAAGCTTGCTTT.

V gene TRBV7-2 combines with J gene TRBJ1-3; D perhaps matches TRBD1 (5 bases). CDR1 is SGHTA, CDR2 FQGNSA, per germline. The CDR3 runs to 16 residues. V lost 1 base and J 3 bases, leaving 13 bases between the germline ends. The CDR3 DNA sequence: TGTGCCAGCAGCTTAGTCAGGGCTATAAGTGGAAACACCATATATTTT. Translated, it gives CASSLVRAISGNTIYF.

The chain employs TRBV11-3 and TRBJ2-3, with unresolved D. Germline loops: CDR1 SGHNT, CDR2 YENEEA. Trimming cost V 5 bases and J 2 bases, with 11 bases left between them. This CDR3 is built from 14 residues. CDR3 protein: CASSRPLVTDTQYF. Here the CDR3 DNA reads TGTGCCAGCAGCCGCCCTTTGGTCACAGATACGCAGTATTTT.

This clonotype showed up many times. V and J are TRBV12-3 or TRBV12-4 and TRBJ2-3; 7 bases agree with TRBD1. This CDR3 has 15 residues. J was trimmed by 2 bases and V by 7 bases; bases with no gene match: 9. CDR3 coding DNA: TGTGCCAGCACCACCAGGACAGGACCCACAGATACGCAGTATTTT. Translation gives CASTTRTGPTDTQYF.

The gene calls are TRBV24-1 and TRBJ1-5; 10 nucleotides match TRBD1. J lost 0 bases, V lost 10 bases, and 8 bases had no gene match. This CDR3 is 16 amino acids long. Germline CDR1 KGHDR, CDR2 SFDVKD. CDR3 nucleotides: TGTGCCACAGGCGGGACAGGGGCTTATAGCAATCAGCCCCAGCATTTT. It specifies CATGGTGAYSNQPQHF.

In its sample, this clonotype was seen a few times. The V call is TRBV6-5, the J call TRBJ2-5, with 12 bases lining up with TRBD2. Germline-derived CDR1 and CDR2 are MNHEY and SVGAGI. The V gene end was trimmed by 2 bases and the J gene end by 3 bases; junction bases not matched to a gene: 10. The CDR3 contains 18 residues. CDR3: CASSYAKNSSGREETQYF. CDR3 bases: TGTGCCAGCAGTTACGCCAAAAATTCTAGCGGGAGGGAAGAGACCCAGTACTTC.

This clonotype was found many times. The junction departs from germline at one end; a sequencing error may be responsible. The CDR3 nucleotides are TGTGCCAGCAGTTTAGGCACAGGTCTGGAAACAAGATTC. The encoded protein is CASSLGTGLETRF. The rearrangement joins TRBV12-3 or TRBV12-4 to TRBJ1-2, with D maybe TRBD1 (5 bases). The CDR3 loop spans 13 amino acids.

The V and J genes are TRBV20-1 and TRBJ1-1; D gene ambiguous. Germline-derived CDR1 and CDR2 are DFQATT and SNEGSKA (reference sequence). Trimming removed 6 bases at V and 3 bases at J, with 8 bases between. The CDR3 loop spans 11 amino acids. The CDR3 DNA is TGCAGTGCCGGGAGATACACTGAAGCTTTCTTT. This codes for CSAGRYTEAFF.

This clonotype was seen a few times. The rearrangement joins TRBV20-1 to TRBJ2-5, with TRBD1 as a possible D gene (6 bases). The germline CDR1 and CDR2 sequences are DFQATT and SNEGSKA (reference sequence). CDR3 length: 14 amino acids. V lost 5 bases to trimming and J lost 2 bases, with 15 bases between them. The CDR3 reads CSAEDSRIQETQYF. The CDR3 nucleotides are TGCAGTGCTGAGGACAGCCGGATTCAAGAGACCCAGTACTTC.

In this sample, this clonotype turned up a few times. The chain couples TRBV20-1 to TRBJ2-1, with 9 nucleotides matching TRBD2. The germline V gene has CDR1 DFQATT and CDR2 SNEGSKA (reference sequence). The CDR3 runs to 14 residues. V shed 6 bases and J 4 bases; nucleotides not matched to a gene: 7. The chain's CDR3 is CSAISGSQYNEQFF. DNA for the CDR3: TGCAGTGCGATTAGCGGGAGTCAGTACAATGAGCAGTTCTTC.

This clonotype has more than one count but fewer than ten. The rearrangement uses TRBV5-1 and TRBJ1-1; tentatively, D is TRBD1 (6 bases). The germline V gene has CDR1 SGHRS and CDR2 YFSETQ. This CDR3 region has 15 residues. Trimming stripped 4 bases from V and 2 bases from J, with 15 bases between. The CDR3 region is CASSEANRVNTEAFF. DNA for the CDR3: TGCGCCAGCAGCGAGGCAAACAGGGTTAACACTGAAGCTTTCTTT. Supplemented by reference TRBV5-1 and TRBJ1-1, the full variable domain reads KAGVTQTPRYLIKTRGQQVTLSCSPISGHRSVSWYQQTPGQGLQFLFEYFSETQRNKGNFPGRFSGRQFSNSRSEMNVSTLELGDSALYLCASSEANRVNTEAFFGQGTRLTVV.